Below, 18 T cell receptor beta chains from the same sample are listed, as sequenced in a study of blood T cell repertoires in COVID-19 (dated by TCRdb to about 2020). Libraries were built with the immunoSEQ multiplex PCR assay. In TCRdb, the immuneACCESS table is reduced to in-frame sequences with V and J assigned. These tables do not hold every clone; where another copy was compared, an unresolved V gene accounts for under half, and the others remain unexplained. The sample table holds tens of thousands of clones, of which 91% were seen once. The ten biggest clones cover 1.9% of the sample. The sample consisted of peripheral blood. The receptors derive from a woman aged 50 to 65 in a cohort sampled during active COVID-19.

V is TRBV6-6 and J is TRBJ1-6; the D gene is possibly TRBD1 (6 bases). V lost 5 bases and J 5 bases, leaving 19 bases between the germline ends. Looked up from germline, CDR1 is MNHNY and CDR2 is SVGAGI (reference sequence). This CDR3 is 17 amino acids long. For the CDR3, the DNA is TGTGCCAGCAGTCCGGCACAGGGTAAAGTCGATAATTCACCCCTCCACTTT. Protein sequence: CASSPAQGKVDNSPLHF.

This chain uses TRBV25-1 with TRBJ2-2; D gene ambiguous. This CDR3 spans 15 amino acids. V dropped 2 bases and J dropped 6 bases, with 13 bases sitting between them. Germline V gene data show CDR1 as MGHDK and CDR2 as SYGVNS. The CDR3 loop reads CASSEMRSTPGELFF. The CDR3 nucleotides are TGTGCCAGCAGTGAAATGCGTAGCACTCCCGGGGAGCTGTTTTTT. Looking up the rest from reference TRBV25-1 and TRBJ2-2 gives the full variable domain: EADIYQTPRYLVIGTGKKITLECSQTMGHDKMYWYQQDPGMELHLIHYSYGVNSTEKGDLSSESTVSRIRTEHFPLTLESARPSHTSQYLCASSEMRSTPGELFFGEGSRLTVL.

The chain uses TRBV6-1 and TRBJ2-1, with D uncertain. The CDR3 has 13 amino acids. The germline gives CDR1 MNHNS, CDR2 SASEGT. Deletions cut 3 bases from V and 11 bases from J, with 14 bases between. The chain's CDR3 is CASSEVAREKQFF. Here the CDR3 DNA reads TGTGCCAGCAGTGAGGTTGCGAGAGAGAAGCAGTTCTTC.

The V gene is TRBV5-8, the J gene TRBJ1-5, with TRBD1 identical over 7 bases. The CDR3 loop spans 15 amino acids. V gave up 4 bases and J gave up 2 bases; unmatched junction bases: 6. Germline V lookup: CDR1 SGHTS, CDR2 YDEGEE. The CDR3 DNA reads TGTGCCAGCAGCCCGGGAACAGGGGGCAATCAGCCCCAGCATTTT. Protein: CASSPGTGGNQPQHF.

This clone has a handful of counts. The sample carries other DNA sequences with the same CDR3. The chain employs TRBV2 and TRBJ2-7; D might be TRBD1 (5 bases). Trimming cost V 4 bases and J 3 bases, with 7 bases left between them. The CDR3 extends over 12 amino acids. Germline CDR1 is SNHLY and CDR2 is FYNNEI. CDR3 residues: CASSGQGYEQYF. As DNA, the CDR3 is TGTGCCAGCAGTGGGCAGGGCTACGAGCAGTACTTC.

The chain has TRBV9 and TRBJ2-1, with 8 bases lining up with TRBD2. Germline values: CDR1 SGDLS, CDR2 YYNGEE. CDR3 length equals 17 residues. The V and J ends lost 1 base and 2 bases, in that order; junction bases with no gene match: 8. In nucleotides, the CDR3 is TGTGCCAGCAGCGTATTCTTGGCGGGAGGCCCCTACAATGAGCAGTTCTTC. It translates to CASSVFLAGGPYNEQFF.

Here the CDR3 DNA reads TGTGCCAGCAGCTGGAATACAGAGATCACAGATACGCAGTATTTT. This gives the protein CASSWNTEITDTQYF. The rearrangement links TRBV5-4 to TRBJ2-3; D is unresolved. There are 15 residues in the CDR3. V dropped 3 bases and J dropped 2 bases, with 13 bases sitting between them. Germline CDR1 SGHNT, CDR2 YYREEE (reference sequence).

The genes are TRBV18 and TRBJ2-4; D gene uncertain. V was shortened by 2 bases and J by 5 bases, with 4 bases between the two germline ends. The V gene's germline CDR1 is KGHSH and CDR2 LQKENI. This CDR3 has 12 amino acids. The chain's CDR3 is CASSPSENIQYF. CDR3 DNA: TGTGCCAGCTCACCATCCGAAAACATTCAGTACTTC.

This chain uses TRBV5-6 with TRBJ1-2; no reliable D call. V dropped 1 base and J dropped 10 bases, with 8 bases sitting between them. This CDR3 is 11 amino acids long. CDR1 SGHDT and CDR2 YYEEEE come from the germline V gene. The CDR3 sequence: CASSLYQIYTF. In nucleotides, the CDR3 is TGTGCCAGCAGCTTGTATCAGATCTACACCTTC.

The chain uses TRBV28 and TRBJ2-7; TRBD2 might be the D (7 bases). The germline gives CDR1 MDHEN, CDR2 SYDVKM. The CDR3 runs 12 residues. Trimming left V 7 bases short and J 6 bases short, with 13 bases between. The chain's CDR3 is CASTIGGAEQYF. The CDR3 bases are TGTGCCAGCACCATAGGGGGGGCCGAGCAGTACTTC.

This clone was recorded only once. V gene TRBV24-1 combines with J gene TRBJ2-7; TRBD2 matches 7 bases. Germline lookup yields CDR1 KGHDR and CDR2 SFDVKD. There are 16 residues in the CDR3. V dropped 2 bases and J dropped 1; count of bases not matched to a gene: 7. The CDR3 DNA reads as TGTGCCACCAGTGATTCGGGGGGTGCAGGTTCCTACGAGCAGTACTTC. Encoded protein: CATSDSGGAGSYEQYF.

The chain employs TRBV19 and TRBJ2-1; TRBD1 agrees at 7 bases. This CDR3 is 13 amino acids long. CDR1 LNHDA and CDR2 SQIVND come from the germline V gene (reference sequence). Trimming removed 3 bases from V and 8 bases from J; junction bases left unmatched: 4. CDR3 nucleotides: TGTGCCAGTAGTATCCTTACAGGGGATGAGCAGTTCTTC. It translates to CASSILTGDEQFF.

The V and J genes are TRBV3-1 (or the pseudogene TRBV3-2) and TRBJ1-6; D uncertain. Germline V lookup: CDR1 LGHDT, CDR2 YNNKEL (reference sequence). The CDR3 consists of 14 residues. The V and J ends lost 4 bases and 9 bases respectively, with 13 bases between them. CDR3 nucleotide sequence: TGTGCCAGCAGCCCGAGAGGAGGTCGTTCACCCCTCCACTTT. As protein: CASSPRGGRSPLHF.

V is TRBV5-1 and J is TRBJ2-3; 10 bases are shared with TRBD2. The CDR3 is 15 amino acids. The germline CDR1 and CDR2 sequences are SGHRS and YFSETQ. Losses at the gene ends were 7 bases for V and 4 bases for J; bases not matched to a gene: 9. The CDR3, as DNA: TGCGCCAGCGGACCGGGACTAGCGTTGTCAGATACGCAGTATTTT. Translating gives CASGPGLALSDTQYF. Drawing the rest from reference TRBV5-1 and TRBJ2-3, the complete variable domain is KAGVTQTPRYLIKTRGQQVTLSCSPISGHRSVSWYQQTPGQGLQFLFEYFSETQRNKGNFPGRFSGRQFSNSRSEMNVSTLELGDSALYLCASGPGLALSDTQYFGPGTRLTVL.

The V gene is TRBV19, the J gene TRBJ2-7; D unclear. Germline V gene data show CDR1 as LNHDA and CDR2 as SQIVND (reference sequence). V was clipped by 10 bases and J by 7 bases, with 20 bases between them. The CDR3 contains 13 residues. As DNA, the CDR3 is TGTGCCACCCAAGGTAGATTGGTGCGGGAGCAGTACTTC. Residues: CATQGRLVREQYF.

The V call is TRBV4-1, the J call TRBJ2-7; 12 positions agree with TRBD2. The CDR3 has 16 amino acids. Looked up from germline, CDR1 is MGHRA and CDR2 is YSYEKL. Unmatched junction bases numbered 3, after V lost 0 bases and J lost 3 bases. CDR3 sequence: CASSQEPGLAGYEQYF. The CDR3 bases are TGCGCCAGCAGCCAAGAACCGGGACTAGCGGGCTACGAGCAGTACTTC.

The chain is built from TRBV28 and TRBJ2-3; possibly TRBD2 for D (8 bases). From germline, CDR1 is MDHEN and CDR2 SYDVKM. The CDR3 spans 18 residues. V gave up 7 bases and J gave up 2 bases, with 25 bases separating them. The CDR3 loop reads CASTNAGGGQQITDTQYF. The CDR3 coding sequence is TGTGCCAGCACTAACGCCGGGGGGGGACAGCAGATCACAGATACGCAGTATTTT.

This rearrangement joins TRBV3-1 (or the pseudogene TRBV3-2) to TRBJ1-5; the match to TRBD1 covers 8 bases. The CDR3 spans 15 residues. The V gene's germline CDR1 is LGHDT and CDR2 YNNKEL (reference sequence). The ends lost 2 bases at V and 3 bases at J; junction bases unmatched: 3. The CDR3 region has the DNA TGTGCCAGCAGCCAAACAGGGGGATTCAATCAGCCCCAGCATTTT. It codes for CASSQTGGFNQPQHF.